The 21 T cell receptor beta chains presented below share a single source sample, sequenced in a study of human T cells and chemical hapten exposure. Time point defined: pre-sensitization, week 0. The treatment here: therapeutic diphenylcyclopropenone sensitization with weekly scalp DPC. One entry per CDR3 protein, called by TCRdb with MiXCR from the RACE reads. The data contain more than 150,000 distinct CDR3 sequences, almost 30% of them singletons. Sequences were derived from whole blood, sampled in connection with sensitization to the hapten diphenylcyclopropenone (DPC). The source of these receptors is a woman in her twenties or thirties with alopecia areata. Some clones in this sample may be carry-over from other donors' samples.

The chain links TRBV9 to TRBJ1-1; 7 bases align to TRBD1. CDR1 is SGDLS and CDR2 is YYNGEE in the germline V gene. The CDR3 spans 14 residues. V lost 3 bases to trimming and J lost 2 bases; unmatched junction nucleotides: 4. CDR3 nucleotides: TGTGCCAGCAGCGGAGGGACAGCAAACACTGAAGCTTTCTTT. This encodes CASSGGTANTEAFF.

The V gene is TRBV19, the J gene TRBJ2-1; the match to TRBD1 covers 9 bases. CDR3 length equals 13 residues. With V trimmed by 7 bases and J by 8 bases, 6 bases remained unmatched. Germline V gene data show CDR1 as LNHDA and CDR2 as SQIVND (reference sequence). CDR3 DNA sequence: TGTGCCAGTACGGGGACAGGGTGGGATGAGCAGTTCTTC. This codes for CASTGTGWDEQFF.

A few counts support this clonotype. The gene calls are TRBV2 and TRBJ1-5; no definite D call. V dropped 9 bases and J dropped 3 bases, with 12 bases sitting between them. This CDR3 comprises 13 residues. The germline CDR1 and CDR2 sequences are SNHLY and FYNNEI. Written as DNA, the CDR3 is TGTGCCAGTGGGCCACAAAACAATCAGCCCCAGCATTTT. Its protein is CASGPQNNQPQHF.

This clonotype was counted only a few times. The rearrangement joins TRBV20-1 to TRBJ2-3; D is uncertain. Germline V lookup: CDR1 DFQATT, CDR2 SNEGSKA (reference sequence). The CDR3 is made up of 12 amino acids. The V and J ends lost 3 bases and 10 bases respectively, with 14 bases between them. CDR3 amino acids: CSASSTPESQYF. The CDR3 nucleotides read TGCAGTGCTAGTTCGACCCCCGAGTCGCAGTATTTT.

In its sample, this clonotype was seen a few times. The chain employs TRBV2 and TRBJ2-1; 8 positions agree with TRBD2. Germline CDR1 SNHLY, CDR2 FYNNEI. The CDR3 runs to 13 residues. The V and J ends lost 7 bases and 6 bases, in that order; junction bases with no gene match: 5. CDR3 coding DNA: TGTGCCAGCACACGACTAGCGCCCAATGAGCAGTTCTTC. This encodes CASTRLAPNEQFF.

The chain is built from TRBV28 and TRBJ1-1, with D uncertain. CDR1 and CDR2 from the germline V gene are MDHEN and SYDVKM. This CDR3 has 15 residues. With 6 bases removed from V and 0 bases from J, the gap between germline ends came to 14 bases. CDR3 nucleotide sequence: TGTGCCAGCAGAGGATGGGGTCGAATGAACACTGAAGCTTTCTTT. It translates to CASRGWGRMNTEAFF.

This clonotype was detected a few times. The rearrangement joins TRBV28 to TRBJ1-5, with a weak D call TRBD1 (5 bases). The CDR3 has 15 residues. Per germline, CDR1 MDHEN and CDR2 SYDVKM. The ends were cut back, 6 bases at V and 5 bases at J, with 17 bases in the middle. The CDR3 coding sequence is TGTGCCAGCAGCCAAGGGGCTTCGGGAGATCAGCCCCAGCATTTT. Residues: CASSQGASGDQPQHF.

The rearrangement links TRBV5-1 to TRBJ1-4, with 7 bases identical to TRBD1. The CDR3 has 14 amino acids. Per the germline V gene, CDR1 is SGHRS and CDR2 is YFSETQ. The ends lost 5 bases at V and 4 bases at J; junction bases unmatched: 5. The CDR3 protein is CASSTGALNEKLFF. CDR3 nucleotide sequence: TGCGCCAGCAGTACAGGGGCCCTTAATGAAAAACTGTTTTTT. Full variable domain (rest looked up from reference TRBV5-1 and TRBJ1-4): KAGVTQTPRYLIKTRGQQVTLSCSPISGHRSVSWYQQTPGQGLQFLFEYFSETQRNKGNFPGRFSGRQFSNSRSEMNVSTLELGDSALYLCASSTGALNEKLFFGSGTQLSVL.

Turning to this clonotype: The junction departs from germline at one end; a sequencing error may be responsible. The genes are TRBV12-3 or TRBV12-4 and TRBJ2-5, with D hard to call. CDR3 length: 13 residues. The CDR3 reads CASSLPLQETPYF. The CDR3 DNA reads as TGTGCCAGCAGTTTACCCCTTCAAGAGACCCCGTACTTC.

The genes are TRBV5-4 and TRBJ2-1; the D is unclear. Deletions cut 0 bases from V and 7 bases from J, with 11 bases between. Germline V gene lookup returns CDR1 SGHNT and CDR2 YYREEE (reference sequence). CDR3 length equals 14 residues. CDR3 DNA sequence: TGTGCCAGCAGCTTGGGGGGAAGAAGGAATGAGCAGTTCTTC. It translates to CASSLGGRRNEQFF.

This clonotype was recorded once. The J gene is TRBJ1-5, the V gene TRBV27; D gene unclear. There are 20 residues in the CDR3. Trimming shortened V by 5 bases and J by 0 bases, and 26 bases separated the two germline ends. Germline V gives CDR1 MNHEY, CDR2 SMNVEV (reference sequence). The CDR3 DNA sequence: TGTGCCAGCAGTCCTCTGGGGATTGCAAGGGCTCCCCATAGCAATCAGCCCCAGCATTTT. Translated: CASSPLGIARAPHSNQPQHF.

This rearrangement joins TRBV7-2 to TRBJ2-2; D possibly matches TRBD1 or TRBD2 (6 bases each). Germline CDR1 reads SGHTA; CDR2 reads FQGNSA. V dropped 5 bases and J dropped 4 bases, with 14 bases sitting between them. The CDR3 is made up of 15 amino acids. CDR3 nucleotide sequence: TGTGCCAGCAGCCCCATTGGGGGGCGCACCGGGGAGCTGTTTTTT. It is translated as CASSPIGGRTGELFF. Filled out from reference TRBV7-2 and TRBJ2-2, the complete variable domain reads GAGVSQSPSNKVTEKGKDVELRCDPISGHTALYWYRQSLGQGLEFLIYFQGNSAPDKSGLPSDRFSAERTGGSVSTLTIQRTQQEDSAVYLCASSPIGGRTGELFFGEGSRLTVL.

Details on this clonotype: One end of the junction is discordant with germline, which a read error may explain. The chain joins TRBV20-1 to TRBJ2-7; 8 bases are shared with TRBD1. Germline values: CDR1 DFQATT, CDR2 SNEGSKA (reference sequence). This CDR3 contains 12 residues. DNA of the CDR3: TGCAGTGCGAGCCGCCGACAGGGGTCCCATGGATTC. It encodes CSASRRQGSHGF.

This clonotype showed up just a few times. The chain carries TRBV6-2 or TRBV6-3 and TRBJ2-7, with D unresolved. This CDR3 spans 12 amino acids. Trimming cost V 6 bases and J 3 bases, with 9 bases left between them. The germline CDR1 and CDR2 sequences are MNHEY and SVGEGT. This CDR3 reads CASSWGNYEQYF. CDR3 DNA sequence: TGTGCCAGCAGCTGGGGAAACTACGAGCAGTACTTC.

This chain connects TRBV11-2 to TRBJ2-1; D not resolved. The CDR3 spans 14 residues. Germline loops: CDR1 SGHAT, CDR2 FQNNGV. Trimming took off 4 bases at V and 0 bases at J, with 7 bases between the two ends. The CDR3 coding sequence is TGTGCCAGCAGCTCCTTGGGCTCCTACAATGAGCAGTTCTTC. This gives the protein CASSSLGSYNEQFF.

This clonotype was detected a few times. The V gene is TRBV7-2, the J gene TRBJ2-1; perhaps TRBD1 as D (6 bases). CDR1 is SGHTA, CDR2 FQGNSA, per germline. Trimming stripped 6 bases from V and 5 bases from J, with 11 bases between. The CDR3 sequence is 13 residues long. Written as DNA, the CDR3 is TGTGCCAGCAGGCACAGACAGGACAATGAGCAGTTCTTC. This codes for CASRHRQDNEQFF.

J is TRBJ1-2 and V is TRBV7-2; perhaps TRBD1 as D (6 bases). The germline V gene has CDR1 SGHTA and CDR2 FQGNSA. The V end was cut by 8 bases, the J end by 6 bases, with 19 bases between. The CDR3 loop spans 14 amino acids. CDR3 protein: CASGILGGLDGYTF. CDR3 nucleotides: TGTGCCAGCGGGATCTTGGGGGGCCTAGATGGCTACACCTTC.

The chain combines TRBV11-2 with TRBJ2-1; D remains unclear. CDR1 SGHAT and CDR2 FQNNGV come from the germline V gene. The CDR3 has 13 amino acids. V dropped 1 base and J dropped 10 bases, with 11 bases sitting between them. Here the CDR3 DNA reads TGTGCCAGCAGCTTAGCTCTGGGAAGGGAGCAGTTCTTC. This encodes CASSLALGREQFF.

In this sample, this clonotype turned up once. The V call is TRBV6-1, the J call TRBJ2-2, with TRBD1 as a possible D gene (6 bases). This CDR3 contains 15 residues. V lost 5 bases, J lost 3 bases, and 13 bases lay in between. CDR1 is MNHNS and CDR2 is SASEGT in the germline V gene. The CDR3 loop is CASSSTGTHTGELFF. The CDR3 region has the DNA TGTGCCAGCAGTTCGACCGGGACACACACCGGGGAGCTGTTTTTT.

This clonotype was observed a few times. The chain carries TRBV6-5 and TRBJ2-6, with TRBD1 identical over 7 bases. Trimming took 6 bases from V and 0 from J; bases not matched to a gene: 11. Looked up from germline, CDR1 is MNHEY and CDR2 is SVGAGI. The length of the CDR3 is 18 residues. This CDR3 reads CASRPTGVVVSGANVLTF. CDR3 DNA sequence: TGTGCCAGCAGACCCACAGGGGTCGTAGTCTCTGGGGCCAACGTCCTGACTTTC.

This clonotype was observed a handful of times. The rearrangement uses TRBV29-1 and TRBJ1-1; possibly TRBD1 for D (5 bases). V shed 7 bases and J shed 4 bases, with 16 bases lying between them. This CDR3 spans 13 amino acids. Looked up from germline, CDR1 is SQVTM and CDR2 is ANQGSEA. CDR3 DNA: TGCAGCGGCCTCAGGGATGCGGTCACTGAAGCTTTCTTT. This sequence encodes CSGLRDAVTEAFF.